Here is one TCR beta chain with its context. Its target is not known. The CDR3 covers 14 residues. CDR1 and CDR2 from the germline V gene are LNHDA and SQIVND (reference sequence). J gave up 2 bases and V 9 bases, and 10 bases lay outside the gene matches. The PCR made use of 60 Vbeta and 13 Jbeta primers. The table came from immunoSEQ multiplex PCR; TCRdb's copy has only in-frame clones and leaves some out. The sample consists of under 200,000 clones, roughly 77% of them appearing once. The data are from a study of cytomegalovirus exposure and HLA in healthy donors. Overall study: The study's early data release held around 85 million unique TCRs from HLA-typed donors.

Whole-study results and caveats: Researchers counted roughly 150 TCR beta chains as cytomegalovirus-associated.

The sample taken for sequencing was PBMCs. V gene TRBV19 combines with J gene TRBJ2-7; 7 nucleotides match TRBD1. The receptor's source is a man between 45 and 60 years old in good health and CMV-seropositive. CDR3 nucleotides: TGTGCCAGCACCCCGGACAGGACGACCTACGAGCAGTACTTC. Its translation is CASTPDRTTYEQYF.